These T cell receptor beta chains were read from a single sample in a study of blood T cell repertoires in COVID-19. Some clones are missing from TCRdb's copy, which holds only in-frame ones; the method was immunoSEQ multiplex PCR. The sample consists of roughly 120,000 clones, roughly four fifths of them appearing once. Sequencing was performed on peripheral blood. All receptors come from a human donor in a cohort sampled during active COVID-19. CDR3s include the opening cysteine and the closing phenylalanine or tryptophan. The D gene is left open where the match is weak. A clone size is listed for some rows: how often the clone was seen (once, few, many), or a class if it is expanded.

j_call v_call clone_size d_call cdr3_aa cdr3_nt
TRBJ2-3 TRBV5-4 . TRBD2 CASSSLTSGGQYF TGTGCCAGCAGCTCGCTTACCAGCGGGGGGCAGTATTTT
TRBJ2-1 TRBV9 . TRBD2 CASSVEASGGVYNEQFF TGTGCCAGCAGCGTAGAGGCTAGCGGGGGAGTCTACAATGAGCAGTTCTTC
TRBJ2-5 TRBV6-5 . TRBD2 CASSYAGGGETQYF TGTGCCAGCAGTTACGCGGGGGGCGGGGAGACCCAGTACTTC
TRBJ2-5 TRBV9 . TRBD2 CASSVDPGGKETQYF TGTGCCAGCAGCGTAGACCCGGGGGGGAAGGAGACCCAGTACTTC
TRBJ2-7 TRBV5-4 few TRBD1 CASGQDRGREQYF TGTGCCAGCGGACAGGACAGGGGGCGCGAGCAGTACTTC
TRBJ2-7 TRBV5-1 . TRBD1 CASSQDRGVDEQYF TGCGCCAGCAGCCAAGACAGGGGGGTCGACGAGCAGTACTTC
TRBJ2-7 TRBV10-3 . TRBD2 CAINPLASGGPSEQYF TGTGCCATCAACCCCCTGGCTAGCGGGGGCCCCTCCGAGCAGTACTTC
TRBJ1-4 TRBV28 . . CASSLGLSVHEKLFF TGTGCCAGCAGTTTAGGGCTCAGTGTTCATGAAAAACTGTTTTTT
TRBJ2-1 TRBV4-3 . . CASSQDWSSSSYNEQFF TGCGCCAGCAGCCAAGATTGGTCTTCCAGCTCCTACAATGAGCAGTTCTTC
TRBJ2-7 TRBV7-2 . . CASNIGTLHGGYEQYF TGTGCCAGCAACATAGGGACTTTACACGGTGGGTACGAGCAGTACTTC
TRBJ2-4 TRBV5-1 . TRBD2 CASSFSASGGAGNIQYF TGCGCCAGCAGTTTTTCTGCTAGCGGGGGGGCCGGGAACATTCAGTACTTC
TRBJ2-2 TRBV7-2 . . CASSLRGPGGELFF TGTGCCAGCAGCTTAAGGGGCCCCGGCGGGGAGCTGTTTTTT
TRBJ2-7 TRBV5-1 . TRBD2 CASSLARTSGVYEQYF TGCGCCAGCAGCTTGGCCCGGACTAGCGGGGTCTACGAGCAGTACTTC
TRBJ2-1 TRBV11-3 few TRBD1 CASSGGQSGYNEQFF TGTGCCAGCAGCGGGGGACAGTCAGGCTACAATGAGCAGTTCTTC
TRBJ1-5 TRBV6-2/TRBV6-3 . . CASSRAESVQPQHF TGTGCCAGCAGCCGGGCCGAATCAGTTCAGCCCCAGCATTTT
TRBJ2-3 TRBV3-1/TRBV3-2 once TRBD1 CASSQAPGQGSANTQYF TGTGCCAGCAGCCAAGCGCCCGGACAGGGATCCGCAAATACGCAGTATTTT
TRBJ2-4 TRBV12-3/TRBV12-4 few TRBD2 CASSFSGVNIQYF TGTGCCAGCAGTTTTAGCGGGGTAAACATTCAGTACTTC
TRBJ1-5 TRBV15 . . CATSLGQYSNQPQHF TGTGCCACCAGTTTAGGACAGTATAGCAATCAGCCCCAGCATTTT
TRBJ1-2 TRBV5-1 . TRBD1 CASVRDSGPYGYTF TGCGCCAGCGTACGGGACAGCGGGCCCTATGGCTACACCTTC
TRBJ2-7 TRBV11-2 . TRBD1 CASSFRGQGTYEQYF TGTGCCAGCAGCTTTCGAGGACAGGGTACCTACGAGCAGTACTTC
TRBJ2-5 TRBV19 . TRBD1 CASRGGGRGHQETQYF TGTGCCAGTAGGGGCGGAGGAAGGGGGCACCAAGAGACCCAGTACTTC
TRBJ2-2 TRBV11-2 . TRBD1 CASRPGTGNTGELFF TGTGCCAGCAGACCCGGGACAGGGAACACCGGGGAGCTGTTTTTT
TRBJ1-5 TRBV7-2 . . CASSLDQFSNQPQHF TGTGCCAGCAGCTTAGACCAGTTTAGCAATCAGCCCCAGCATTTT
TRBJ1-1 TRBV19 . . CASSKRRGSKALNTEAFF TGTGCCAGTAGTAAACGAAGGGGGTCGAAAGCCCTGAACACTGAAGCTTTCTTT
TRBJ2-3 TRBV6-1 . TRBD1 CASSERQGVYTDTQYF TGTGCCAGCAGTGAGAGACAGGGGGTTTACACAGATACGCAGTATTTT
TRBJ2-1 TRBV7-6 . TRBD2 CASSLGLSSGGYNEQFF TGTGCCAGCAGCTTAGGGCTTTCTAGCGGGGGATACAATGAGCAGTTCTTC
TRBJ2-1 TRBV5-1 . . CASRDSSYNEQFF TGCGCCAGCAGAGACAGCTCCTACAATGAGCAGTTCTTC
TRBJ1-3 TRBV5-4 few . CASIYGNTIYF TGTGCCAGCATCTATGGAAACACCATATATTTT
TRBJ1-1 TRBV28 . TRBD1 CASKTGGSTEAFF TGTGCCAGCAAAACAGGGGGTAGCACTGAAGCTTTCTTT
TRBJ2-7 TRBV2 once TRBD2 CASSGLAGVYEQYF TGTGCCAGTTCGGGACTAGCGGGGGTCTACGAGCAGTACTTC
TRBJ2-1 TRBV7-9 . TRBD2 CASSFLAGGHEQFF TGTGCCAGCAGCTTCCTAGCGGGGGGGCATGAGCAGTTCTTC
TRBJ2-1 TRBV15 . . CATSRDRRALREVYNEQFF TGTGCCACCAGCAGAGATAGGCGGGCTTTGAGAGAAGTTTACAATGAGCAGTTCTTC
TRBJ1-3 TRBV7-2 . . CASRLNSASGNTIYF TGTGCCAGCAGACTAAATTCTGCCTCTGGAAACACCATATATTTT
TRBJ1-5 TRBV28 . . CASRESNQPQHF TGTGCCAGCAGAGAGTCCAATCAGCCCCAGCATTTT
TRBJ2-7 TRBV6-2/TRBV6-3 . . CASSRDPLTEQYF TGTGCCAGCAGTCGGGATCCTCTCACCGAGCAGTACTTC
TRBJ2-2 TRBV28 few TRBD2 CASTSGGADTGELFF TGTGCCAGCACTAGCGGGGGGGCCGACACCGGGGAGCTGTTTTTT
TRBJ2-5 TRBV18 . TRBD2 CASSPSSGASQETQYF TGTGCCAGCTCACCATCTAGCGGGGCCTCCCAAGAGACCCAGTACTTC
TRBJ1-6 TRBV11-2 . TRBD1 CASSLQARGNSPLHF TGTGCCAGCAGCTTACAGGCCAGGGGGAATTCACCCCTCCACTTT
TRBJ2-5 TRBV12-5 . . CASGPQARETQYF TGTGCTAGTGGCCCACAGGCCAGGGAGACCCAGTACTTC
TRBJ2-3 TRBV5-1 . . CASSNPGNTDTQYF TGCGCCAGCAGCAACCCAGGAAACACAGATACGCAGTATTTT
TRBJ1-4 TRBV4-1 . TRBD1 CASSRRVPGQVNEKLFF TGCGCCAGCAGCCGTCGAGTACCCGGACAGGTTAATGAAAAACTGTTTTTT
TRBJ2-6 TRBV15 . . CATSSRRGSGANVLTF TGTGCCACCAGCAGCCGACGGGGGTCTGGGGCCAACGTCCTGACTTTC
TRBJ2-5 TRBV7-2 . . CASSLARYPGETQYF TGTGCCAGCAGCTTAGCCCGGTACCCGGGGGAGACCCAGTACTTC
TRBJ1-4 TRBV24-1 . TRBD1 CATSDHDRAGMDEKLFF TGTGCCACCAGTGATCATGACAGGGCGGGCATGGATGAAAAACTGTTTTTT
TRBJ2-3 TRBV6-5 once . CASSNLGVDTQYF TGTGCCAGCAGTAACCTAGGCGTAGATACGCAGTATTTT
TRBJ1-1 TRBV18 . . CASSQGVNTEAFF TGTGCCAGCTCACAGGGGGTGAACACTGAAGCTTTCTTT
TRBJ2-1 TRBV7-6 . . CASSGEVGRRNEQFF TGTGCCAGCAGCGGGGAGGTAGGGCGGAGAAATGAGCAGTTCTTC
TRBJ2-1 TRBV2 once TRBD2 CASQNPTSGGNEQFF TGTGCCAGCCAAAACCCGACTAGCGGGGGAAATGAGCAGTTCTTC
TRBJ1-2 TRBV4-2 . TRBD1 CASSQDSNRGNYGYTF TGTGCCAGCAGCCAAGATAGTAACAGGGGAAACTATGGCTACACCTTC
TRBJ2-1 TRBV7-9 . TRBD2 CASSISGVGNNEQFF TGTGCCAGCAGCATTAGCGGGGTTGGCAACAATGAGCAGTTCTTC
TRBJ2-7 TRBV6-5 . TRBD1 CASRTGGNEQYF TGTGCCAGCCGGACAGGGGGCAACGAGCAGTACTTC
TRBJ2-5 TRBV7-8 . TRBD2 CASSLIVGSRGEETQYF TGTGCCAGCAGCCTTATAGTAGGGTCCCGGGGGGAGGAGACCCAGTACTTC